This T cell receptor (beta chain) was sequenced in a study of blood T cells in healthy people across ages. General observations from the study: Estimates drawn from one million T cells were deemed to understate diversity.

This clonotype has at least ten counts. Its antigen is undetermined. Combining a sample-barcoded 5' primer with a J-beta primer mix, a second PCR ran for about 6 to 12 cycles. Each cDNA molecule, via a template-switch adaptor with 12 random nucleotides, was tagged. TCRdb redid the calling of the 5' RACE reads with MiXCR, one entry per CDR3 protein. The sample shows approximately 940,000 distinct CDR3 sequences, 48% of them seen only once. Germline V gene sequence: CDR1 MNHNS, CDR2 SASEGT. This CDR3 is built from 11 residues. The V end lost 1 base, the J end lost 14 bases, and 6 bases lay between the germline ends.

This TCR came from a man aged 30 to 45 in good health. V and J are TRBV6-1 and TRBJ1-6, with D unclear. Material for sequencing was blood. The CDR3 coding sequence is TGTGCCAGCAGTGAAGGGCCGACCCTCCACTTT. It codes for CASSEGPTLHF.